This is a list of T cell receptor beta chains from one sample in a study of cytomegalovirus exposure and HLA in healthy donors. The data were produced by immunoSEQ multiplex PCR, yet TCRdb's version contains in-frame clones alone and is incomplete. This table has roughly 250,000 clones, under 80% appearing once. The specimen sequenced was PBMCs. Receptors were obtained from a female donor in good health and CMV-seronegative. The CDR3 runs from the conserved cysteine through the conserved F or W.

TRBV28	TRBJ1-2	CASRPRDLYYGYTF
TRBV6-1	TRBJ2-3	CASSEGRTSGITDTQYF
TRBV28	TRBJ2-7	CASSLSLGHLGYF
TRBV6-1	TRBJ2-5	CASLPGQGYQETQYF
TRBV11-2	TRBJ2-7	CASSLEGGRYEQYF
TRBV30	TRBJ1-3	CAWSFQGFRDTIYF
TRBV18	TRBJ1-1	CASSSTQGRSGNTEAFF
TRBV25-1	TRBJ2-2	CASSDLLREPGELFF
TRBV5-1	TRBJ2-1	CASRVAGGPFNEQFF
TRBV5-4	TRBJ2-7	CASSPAGVGTYEQYF
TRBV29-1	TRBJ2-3	CSAGQDLTDTQYF
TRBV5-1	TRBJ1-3	CASSIGGQGGLAGNTIYF
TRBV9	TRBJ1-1	CASSTSVMNTEAFF
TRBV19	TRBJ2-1	CASRPSGTSGEKGRAYNEQFF
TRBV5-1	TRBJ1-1	CASSQTGTGRWNTEAFF
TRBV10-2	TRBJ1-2	CATPNPGTEHGYTF
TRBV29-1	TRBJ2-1	CSVTTWTSGRSYEQFF
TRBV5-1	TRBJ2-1	CASSLEAGLNNEQFF
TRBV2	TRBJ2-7	CASRLRDRAWEQYF
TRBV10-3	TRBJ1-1	CATRTPLNTEAFF
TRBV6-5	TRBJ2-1	CASQNGVYNEQFF
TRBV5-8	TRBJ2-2	CASSLTQLNTGELFF
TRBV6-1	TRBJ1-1	CASEQGGTEAFF
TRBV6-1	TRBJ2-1	CASREGTSGRWWSSYNEQFF
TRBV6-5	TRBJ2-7	CASSTSREGKNEQYF
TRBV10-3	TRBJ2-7	CAIKSGTNEQYF
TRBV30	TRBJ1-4	CAWSVQGAEKLFF
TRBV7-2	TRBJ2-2	CASSLASGRTGELFF